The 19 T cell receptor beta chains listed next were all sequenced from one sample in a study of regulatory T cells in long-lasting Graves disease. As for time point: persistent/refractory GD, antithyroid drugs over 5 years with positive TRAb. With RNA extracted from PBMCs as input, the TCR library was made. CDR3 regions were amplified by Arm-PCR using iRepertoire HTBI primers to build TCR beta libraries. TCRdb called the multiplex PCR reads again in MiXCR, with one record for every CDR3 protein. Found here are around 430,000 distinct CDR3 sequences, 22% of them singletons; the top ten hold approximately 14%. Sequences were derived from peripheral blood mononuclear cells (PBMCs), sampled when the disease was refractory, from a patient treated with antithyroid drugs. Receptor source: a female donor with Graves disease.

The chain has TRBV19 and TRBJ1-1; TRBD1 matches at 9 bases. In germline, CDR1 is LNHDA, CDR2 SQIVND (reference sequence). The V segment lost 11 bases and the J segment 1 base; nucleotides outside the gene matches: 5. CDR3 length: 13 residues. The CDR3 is CAGRQGGNTEAFF. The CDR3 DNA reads TGTGCCGGCCGACAGGGGGGGAACACTGAAGCTTTCTTT.

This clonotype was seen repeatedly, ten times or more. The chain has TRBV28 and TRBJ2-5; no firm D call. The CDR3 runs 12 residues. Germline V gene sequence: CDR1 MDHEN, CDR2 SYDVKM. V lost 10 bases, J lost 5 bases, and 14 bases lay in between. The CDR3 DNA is TGTGCCACCCAGGACGGCGCGGAGACCCAGTACTTC. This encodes CATQDGAETQYF.

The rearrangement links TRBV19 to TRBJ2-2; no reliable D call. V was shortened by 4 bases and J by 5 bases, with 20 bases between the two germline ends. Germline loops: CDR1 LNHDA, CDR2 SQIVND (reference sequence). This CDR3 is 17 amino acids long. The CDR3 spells CASSNRFGTERTGELFF. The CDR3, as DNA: TGTGCCAGTAGTAATCGGTTTGGAACCGAACGGACCGGGGAGCTGTTTTTT. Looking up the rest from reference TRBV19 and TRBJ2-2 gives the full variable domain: DGGITQSPKYLFRKEGQNVTLSCEQNLNHDAMYWYRQDPGQGLRLIYYSQIVNDFQKGDIAEGYSVSREKKESFPLTVTSAQKNPTAFYLCASSNRFGTERTGELFFGEGSRLTVL.

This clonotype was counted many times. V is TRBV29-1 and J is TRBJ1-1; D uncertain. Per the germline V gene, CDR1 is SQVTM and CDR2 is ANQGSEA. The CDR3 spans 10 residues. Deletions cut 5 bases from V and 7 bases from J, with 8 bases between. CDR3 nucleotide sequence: TGCAGCGTTAGCCGGGATGAAGCTTTCTTT. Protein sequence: CSVSRDEAFF.

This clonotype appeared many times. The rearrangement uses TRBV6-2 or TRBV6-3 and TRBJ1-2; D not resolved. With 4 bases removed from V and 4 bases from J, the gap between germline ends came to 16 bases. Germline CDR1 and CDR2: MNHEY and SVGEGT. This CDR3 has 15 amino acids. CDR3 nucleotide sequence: TGTGCCAGCAGTTGGGATCTATACTCCCTCTATGGCTACACCTTC. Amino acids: CASSWDLYSLYGYTF.

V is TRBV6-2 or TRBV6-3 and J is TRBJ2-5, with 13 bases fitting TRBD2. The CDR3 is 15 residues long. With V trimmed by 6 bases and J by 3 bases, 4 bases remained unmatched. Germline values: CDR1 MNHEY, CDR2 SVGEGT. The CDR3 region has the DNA TGTGCCAGCAGACACGGACTAGCGGGGGAAGAGACCCAGTACTTC. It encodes CASRHGLAGEETQYF.

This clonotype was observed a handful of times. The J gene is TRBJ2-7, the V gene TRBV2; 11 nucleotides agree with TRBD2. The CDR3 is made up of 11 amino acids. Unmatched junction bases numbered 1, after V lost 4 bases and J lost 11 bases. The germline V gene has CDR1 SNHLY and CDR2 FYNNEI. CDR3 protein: CASSGLAGKYF. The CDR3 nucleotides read TGTGCCAGCAGTGGACTAGCGGGAAAGTACTTC.

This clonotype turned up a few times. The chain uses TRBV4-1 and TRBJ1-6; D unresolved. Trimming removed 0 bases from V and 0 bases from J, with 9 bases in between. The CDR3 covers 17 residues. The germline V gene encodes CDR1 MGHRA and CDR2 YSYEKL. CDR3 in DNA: TGCGCCAGCAGCCAAGAGGAGGCGAGCTCCTATAATTCACCCCTCCACTTT. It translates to CASSQEEASSYNSPLHF.

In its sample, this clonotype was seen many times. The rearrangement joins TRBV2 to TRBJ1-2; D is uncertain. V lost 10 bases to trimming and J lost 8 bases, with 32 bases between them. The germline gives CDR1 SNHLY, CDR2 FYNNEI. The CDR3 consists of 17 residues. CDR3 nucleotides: TGTGCCACTCTACGGACTGCTCTCGAGCTTAAGAAGGGAGGCTACACCTTC. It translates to CATLRTALELKKGGYTF.

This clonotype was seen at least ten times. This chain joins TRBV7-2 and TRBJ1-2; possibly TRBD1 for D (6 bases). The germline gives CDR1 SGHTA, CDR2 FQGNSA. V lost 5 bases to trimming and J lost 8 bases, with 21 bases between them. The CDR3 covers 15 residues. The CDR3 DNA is TGTGCCAGCAGCCCCCGAGGTTGGGCAGGGGAGGGCTACACCTTC. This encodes CASSPRGWAGEGYTF.

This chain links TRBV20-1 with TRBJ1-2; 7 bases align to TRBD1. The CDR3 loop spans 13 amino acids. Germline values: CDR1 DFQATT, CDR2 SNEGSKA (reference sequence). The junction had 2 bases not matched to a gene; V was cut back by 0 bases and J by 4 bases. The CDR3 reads CSARDRDSYGYTF. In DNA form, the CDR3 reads TGCAGTGCTAGAGACCGGGACAGCTATGGCTACACCTTC.

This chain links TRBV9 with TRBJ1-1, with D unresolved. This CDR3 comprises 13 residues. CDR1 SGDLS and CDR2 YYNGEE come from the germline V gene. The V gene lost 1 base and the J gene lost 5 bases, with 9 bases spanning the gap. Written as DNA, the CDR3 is TGTGCCAGCAGCGTATCGGCTGGAACTGAAGCTTTCTTT. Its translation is CASSVSAGTEAFF.

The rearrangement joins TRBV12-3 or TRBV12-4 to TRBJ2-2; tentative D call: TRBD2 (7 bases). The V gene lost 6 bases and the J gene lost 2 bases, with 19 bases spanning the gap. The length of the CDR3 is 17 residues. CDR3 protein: CASSPGGRGTNTGELFF. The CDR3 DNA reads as TGTGCCAGCAGCCCCGGGGGGCGGGGGACCAACACCGGGGAGCTGTTTTTT.

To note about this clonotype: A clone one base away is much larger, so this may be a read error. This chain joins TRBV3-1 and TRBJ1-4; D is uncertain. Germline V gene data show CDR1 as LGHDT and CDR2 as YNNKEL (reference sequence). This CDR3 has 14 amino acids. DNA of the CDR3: TGTGTCAGCAGCCAAAACGGGGTTAGAGAAAAACTGTTTTTT. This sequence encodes CVSSQNGVREKLFF.

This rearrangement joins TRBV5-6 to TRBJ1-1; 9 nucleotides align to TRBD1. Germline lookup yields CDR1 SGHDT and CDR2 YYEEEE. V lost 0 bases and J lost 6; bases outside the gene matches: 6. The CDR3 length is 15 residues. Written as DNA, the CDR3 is TGTGCCAGCAGCTTGGGGGACAGGGTGAGCGCTGAAGCTTTCTTT. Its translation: CASSLGDRVSAEAFF. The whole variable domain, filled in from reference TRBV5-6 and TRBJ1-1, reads DAGVTQSPTHLIKTRGQQVTLRCSPKSGHDTVSWYQQALGQGPQFIFQYYEEEERQRGNFPDRFSGHQFPNYSSELNVNALLLGDSALYLCASSLGDRVSAEAFFGQGTRLTVV.

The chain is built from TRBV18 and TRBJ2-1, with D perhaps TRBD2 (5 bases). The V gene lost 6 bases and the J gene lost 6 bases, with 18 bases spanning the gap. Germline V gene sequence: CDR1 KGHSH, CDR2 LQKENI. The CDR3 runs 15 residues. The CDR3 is CASSLGSGNSNEQFF. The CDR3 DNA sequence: TGTGCCAGCTCCCTCGGGTCCGGGAATAGCAATGAGCAGTTCTTC. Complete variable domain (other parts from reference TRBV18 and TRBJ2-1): NAGVMQNPRHLVRRRGQEARLRCSPMKGHSHVYWYRQLPEEGLKFMVYLQKENIIDESGMPKERFSAEFPKEGPSILRIQQVVRGDSAAYFCASSLGSGNSNEQFFGPGTRLTVL.

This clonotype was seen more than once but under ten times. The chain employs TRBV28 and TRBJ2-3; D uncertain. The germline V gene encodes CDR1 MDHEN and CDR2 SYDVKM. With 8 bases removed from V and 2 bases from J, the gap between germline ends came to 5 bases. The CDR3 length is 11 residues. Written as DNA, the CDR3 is TGTGCCAGCGAACTCACAGATACGCAGTATTTT. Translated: CASELTDTQYF.

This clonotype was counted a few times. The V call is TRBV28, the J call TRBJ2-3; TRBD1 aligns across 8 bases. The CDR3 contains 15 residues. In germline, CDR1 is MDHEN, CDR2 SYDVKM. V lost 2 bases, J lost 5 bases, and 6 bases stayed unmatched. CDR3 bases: TGTGCCAGCAGTTTAGTTCAGGGGGCGAAAGATACGCAGTATTTT. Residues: CASSLVQGAKDTQYF.

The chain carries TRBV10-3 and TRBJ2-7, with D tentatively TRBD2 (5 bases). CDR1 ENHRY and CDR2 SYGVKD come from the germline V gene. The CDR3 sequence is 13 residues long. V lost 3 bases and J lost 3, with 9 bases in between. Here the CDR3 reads CAISDARGYEQYF. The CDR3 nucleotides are TGTGCCATCAGTGACGCCCGGGGCTACGAGCAGTACTTC.